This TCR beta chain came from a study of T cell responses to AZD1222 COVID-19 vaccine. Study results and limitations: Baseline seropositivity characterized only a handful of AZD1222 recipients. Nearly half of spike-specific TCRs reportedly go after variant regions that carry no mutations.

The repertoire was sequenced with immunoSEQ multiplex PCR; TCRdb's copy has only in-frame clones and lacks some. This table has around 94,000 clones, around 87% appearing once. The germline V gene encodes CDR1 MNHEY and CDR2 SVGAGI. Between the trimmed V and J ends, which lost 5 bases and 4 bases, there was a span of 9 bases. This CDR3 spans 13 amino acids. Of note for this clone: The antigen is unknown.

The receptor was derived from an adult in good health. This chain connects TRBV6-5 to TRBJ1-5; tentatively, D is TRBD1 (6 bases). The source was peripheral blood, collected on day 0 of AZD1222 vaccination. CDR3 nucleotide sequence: TGTGCCAGCAGTCCTACAGGGAATCAGCCCCAGCATTTT. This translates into CASSPTGNQPQHF.